This T cell receptor beta chain was recovered during a study of T cells in Graves' hyperthyroidism and ophthalmopathy. Looking at the study overall: Peripheral blood was taken when the disease was first diagnosed, before any treatment began.

Germline CDR1 MGHRA, CDR2 YSYEKL. This CDR3 contains 14 residues. J was trimmed by 5 bases and V by 7 bases; bases with no gene match: 8. From RNA transcripts, TCR beta CDR3 regions were amplified. HTBI primers were employed in a first-round RT-PCR of the TCR CDR3. TCRdb called the multiplex PCR reads again in MiXCR, with one record for every CDR3 protein. The sample includes 600,000 to 850,000 distinct CDR3 sequences, around a sixth of them seen just once. This clonotype originated in a woman aged 45-60 years with Graves' hyperthyroidism that later progressed to Graves' ophthalmopathy. The sample was blood. The V gene is TRBV4-1, the J gene TRBJ1-2, with 9 bases aligning to TRBD1. CDR3 nucleotide sequence: TGCGCCAGCAACACCGGGACAGGGCGATATGGCTACACCTTC. This translates into CASNTGTGRYGYTF.